The 27 T cell receptor beta chains in this list originate from one sample, sequenced in a study of cytomegalovirus exposure and HLA in healthy donors. With 60 Vbeta and 13 Jbeta primers, the PCR was carried out. Sequencing was performed with immunoSEQ multiplex PCR; in TCRdb, only in-frame clones are kept and a portion is missing. This table holds some 250,000 clones, about 80% found once. The sequenced sample was PBMCs. The receptors come from a woman in her forties in good health and CMV-seropositive.

This rearrangement joins TRBV30 to TRBJ1-2; the D is unclear. CDR1 GTSNPN and CDR2 SVGIG come from the germline V gene (reference sequence). V was clipped by 3 bases and J by 4 bases, with 9 bases between them. The length of the CDR3 is 12 residues. The CDR3 nucleotides are TGTGCCTGGAGCCCAGGAGGCTATGGCTACACCTTC. Amino acids: CAWSPGGYGYTF. The full variable domain, its missing parts supplied by reference TRBV30 and TRBJ1-2, is SQTIHQWPATLVQPVGSPLSLECTVEGTSNPNLYWYRQAAGRGLQLLFYSVGIGQISSEVPQNLSASRPQDRQFILSSKKLLLSDSGFYLCAWSPGGYGYTFGSGTRLTVV.

This clone has just one count. This rearrangement joins TRBV15 to TRBJ1-1, with a possible D match to TRBD1 (5 bases). The CDR3 sequence is 13 residues long. Trimming shortened V by 6 bases and J by 4 bases, and 12 bases separated the two germline ends. Germline values: CDR1 LNHNV, CDR2 YYDKDF (reference sequence). CDR3 DNA: TGTGCCACCAGATACCGACAGCGCACTGAAGCTTTCTTT. Translation gives CATRYRQRTEAFF.

This chain connects TRBV10-3 to TRBJ1-2; D unclear. CDR3 length: 14 residues. V lost 3 bases to trimming and J lost 3 bases, with 11 bases between them. CDR1 is ENHRY, CDR2 SYGVKD, per germline. As DNA, the CDR3 is TGTGCCATCAGTGATGAGGGAATAGACTATGGCTACACCTTC. Its protein product is CAISDEGIDYGYTF.

This rearrangement joins TRBV5-1 to TRBJ2-5, with TRBD1 identical over 8 bases. TRBJ2-7 explains the end of the DNA better; the J call may be wrong. The germline CDR1 and CDR2 sequences are SGHRS and YFSETQ. CDR3 length equals 15 residues. The CDR3 here is CASSFGTGTGYEQYF. Written as DNA, the CDR3 is TGCGCCAGCAGCTTTGGGACAGGAACCGGCTACGAGCAGTACTTC.

The CDR3 protein is CASSILAGVRNEQFF. The DNA for the CDR3 is TGTGCCAGTAGTATATTAGCGGGAGTTCGCAATGAGCAGTTCTTC. The chain combines TRBV19 with TRBJ2-1; 9 bases are a match to TRBD2. The germline V gene encodes CDR1 LNHDA and CDR2 SQIVND (reference sequence). Trimming at V came to 2 bases and at J to 6 bases, leaving 5 bases not matched to a gene. The CDR3 has 15 residues.

The rearrangement joins TRBV4-2 to TRBJ2-4; D may be TRBD2 (5 bases). Germline loops: CDR1 LGHNA, CDR2 YNFKEQ. V shed 1 base and J shed 5 bases, with 6 bases lying between them. This CDR3 is built from 13 residues. The CDR3 bases are TGTGCCAGCAGCCAAGGGACTCAAAACATTCAGTACTTC. Translated, it gives CASSQGTQNIQYF.

V gene TRBV7-9 combines with J gene TRBJ1-1, with 8 bases identical to TRBD1. This CDR3 has 17 amino acids. The J segment lost 0 bases and the V segment lost 5 bases, leaving 11 bases of the junction unmatched. Germline V gene lookup returns CDR1 SEHNR and CDR2 FQNEAQ (reference sequence). The CDR3 reads CASSPRTGRRVNTEAFF. Here the CDR3 DNA reads TGTGCCAGCAGCCCACGGACAGGGCGGAGAGTGAACACTGAAGCTTTCTTT.

CDR3 protein: CASSLKREEWESPLHF. CDR3 bases: TGTGCCAGCAGCTTGAAAAGGGAGGAGTGGGAATCACCCCTCCACTTT. The chain links TRBV5-4 to TRBJ1-6, with D hard to call. Between the trimmed V and J ends, which lost 1 base and 10 bases, there was a span of 18 bases. CDR3 length: 16 amino acids. Germline V gives CDR1 SGHNT, CDR2 YYREEE (reference sequence).

This clone was seen once. Other DNA sequences in the sample encode the same CDR3. This chain links TRBV2 with TRBJ1-1; D ambiguous. The V gene lost 4 bases and the J gene lost 4 bases, with 13 bases spanning the gap. Germline values: CDR1 SNHLY, CDR2 FYNNEI. The CDR3 totals 14 residues. For the CDR3, the DNA is TGTGCCAGCAGTGGGTGGCGGGTAGGCACTGAAGCTTTCTTT. Translating it yields CASSGWRVGTEAFF.

The rearrangement joins TRBV4-3 to TRBJ2-1; D is possibly TRBD1 (5 bases). Germline CDR1 reads LGHNA; CDR2 reads YSLEER. The CDR3 is 16 residues long. V was trimmed by 0 bases and J by 4 bases, leaving 13 bases between them. Here the CDR3 DNA reads TGCGCCAGCAGCCAAGATTCAGGGCTCCTATACAATGAGCAGTTCTTC. Translating it yields CASSQDSGLLYNEQFF.

This clone showed up just a few times. V is TRBV29-1 and J is TRBJ2-3, with a tentative D call TRBD1 (6 bases). The CDR3 contains 18 residues. Between the trimmed V and J ends, which lost 4 bases and 1 base, there was a span of 24 bases. CDR1 and CDR2 (germline): SQVTM, ANQGSEA. The CDR3, as DNA: TGCAGCGTTGGTACCTTGGGGGCCGCGTCTACCGGCACAGATACGCAGTATTTT. The encoded protein is CSVGTLGAASTGTDTQYF.

The chain employs TRBV7-8 and TRBJ2-7; D uncertain. Germline values: CDR1 SGHVS, CDR2 FQNEAQ. CDR3 length equals 11 residues. V lost 4 bases and J lost 7, with 8 bases in between. The CDR3 loop is CASSSSVEQYF. In nucleotides, the CDR3 is TGTGCCAGCAGCTCTTCCGTTGAGCAGTACTTC.

The genes are TRBV30 and TRBJ1-4, with D hard to call. This CDR3 has 11 amino acids. The ends were cut back, 0 bases at V and 10 bases at J, with 6 bases in the middle. Germline CDR1 GTSNPN, CDR2 SVGIG (reference sequence). For the CDR3, the DNA is TGTGCCTGGAGTGTACGGGTAAAACTGTTTTTT. Translated: CAWSVRVKLFF.

This clone appeared a few times. The J gene is TRBJ1-2, the V gene TRBV5-4; a weak D match, TRBD1 (6 bases). Germline V CDR1 and CDR2: SGHNT, YYREEE (reference sequence). CDR3 length: 15 amino acids. Trimming cost V 4 bases and J 2 bases, with 15 bases left between them. This CDR3 is CASSPTLGQNYGYTF. Here the CDR3 DNA reads TGTGCCAGCAGCCCTACTCTAGGACAGAACTATGGCTACACCTTC. Complete variable domain (other parts from reference TRBV5-4 and TRBJ1-2): ETGVTQSPTHLIKTRGQQVTLRCSSQSGHNTVSWYQQALGQGPQFIFQYYREEENGRGNFPPRFSGLQFPNYSSELNVNALELDDSALYLCASSPTLGQNYGYTFGSGTRLTVV.

The sample holds a few counts of this clone. The rearrangement joins TRBV4-2 to TRBJ2-3; 14 bases align to TRBD2. CDR1 is LGHNA and CDR2 is YNFKEQ in the germline V gene. With V trimmed by 5 bases and J by 6 bases, 4 bases remained unmatched. The CDR3 runs to 15 residues. The CDR3 sequence is CASSSRTSGGDTQYF. The CDR3 DNA reads TGTGCCAGCAGCTCGCGGACTAGCGGGGGGGATACGCAGTATTTT.

V is TRBV2 and J is TRBJ2-2; weak D call: TRBD1 (5 bases). Germline V gene lookup returns CDR1 SNHLY and CDR2 FYNNEI. CDR3 size: 14 residues. V lost 1 base and J lost 5, with 8 bases in between. The CDR3 nucleotides read TGTGCCAGCAGTGAAGAAGGGGTTACCGGGGAGCTGTTTTTT. Translating gives CASSEEGVTGELFF.

The chain links TRBV4-1 to TRBJ1-2; no firm D call. This CDR3 is 13 amino acids long. V was shortened by 4 bases and J by 5 bases, with 11 bases between the two germline ends. Germline V CDR1 and CDR2: MGHRA, YSYEKL. As DNA, the CDR3 is TGCGCCAGCAGCCCGTTGGGCGTGTATGGCTACACCTTC. Its protein is CASSPLGVYGYTF.

This chain connects TRBV29-1 to TRBJ2-5; TRBD2 agrees at 8 bases. Germline loops: CDR1 SQVTM, CDR2 ANQGSEA. CDR3 length equals 14 residues. V shed 7 bases and J 5 bases; nucleotides not matched to a gene: 12. The CDR3 loop reads CSATASGSRETQYF. In DNA, the CDR3 is TGCAGCGCGACAGCGAGCGGGAGCCGGGAGACCCAGTACTTC.

CDR3 in amino acids: CASEGQSNNEQFF. The CDR3 DNA is TGTGCCAGCGAAGGACAGTCCAACAATGAGCAGTTCTTC. The chain recombines TRBV21-1 with TRBJ2-1; TRBD1, the table's D call, was not compared with the DNA. TRBV21-1 is a pseudogene. CDR3 length: 13 residues.

This chain uses TRBV10-3 with TRBJ2-7, with D possibly TRBD1 on 8 matching bases. V lost 5 bases, J lost 5 bases, and 19 bases lay in between. In germline, CDR1 is ENHRY, CDR2 SYGVKD. The CDR3 is made up of 15 amino acids. CDR3 amino acids: CAISLSGTGQDEQYF. The CDR3 DNA follows: TGTGCCATCAGTCTCAGCGGGACAGGACAAGACGAGCAGTACTTC.

The rearrangement uses TRBV4-2 and TRBJ1-5; 8 bases match TRBD1. Looked up from germline, CDR1 is LGHNA and CDR2 is YNFKEQ. The CDR3 is 15 amino acids. The junction had 7 bases not matched to a gene; V was cut back by 4 bases and J by 5 bases. CDR3 loop: CASSRLGQEDQPQHF. Here the CDR3 DNA reads TGTGCCAGCAGCCGTTTGGGACAGGAGGATCAGCCCCAGCATTTT.

The V call is TRBV5-1, the J call TRBJ1-1; D unresolved. This CDR3 is built from 14 residues. The ends were cut back, 4 bases at V and 1 base at J, with 11 bases in the middle. Germline CDR1 SGHRS, CDR2 YFSETQ. In DNA, the CDR3 is TGCGCCAGCAGCCCCGTCGGGGAGAACACTGAAGCTTTCTTT. It encodes CASSPVGENTEAFF.

V and J are TRBV6-5 and TRBJ1-2, with 7 positions matching TRBD1. CDR1 and CDR2 (germline): MNHEY, SVGAGI. This CDR3 has 13 amino acids. The J segment lost 4 bases and the V segment lost 6 bases, leaving 5 bases of the junction unmatched. DNA of the CDR3: TGTGCCAGCAGATCAGGGGGAATCTATGGCTACACCTTC. Translation: CASRSGGIYGYTF.

Remarks on this clone: The junction shows a germline mismatch at one end, possibly a read error. The chain recombines TRBV5-1 with TRBJ2-7; 7 bases are shared with TRBD2. The CDR3 runs 12 residues. Germline loops: CDR1 SGHRS, CDR2 YFSETQ. For the CDR3, the DNA is TGCGCCAGCAGCCCGGGGGGAGGACTACTACACTTC. It translates to CASSPGGGLLHF.

V gene TRBV7-6 combines with J gene TRBJ2-3; D might be TRBD2 (6 bases). V gave up 3 bases and J gave up 2 bases, with 12 bases separating them. CDR3 length: 15 residues. Germline V gives CDR1 SGHVS, CDR2 FNYEAQ. In nucleotides, the CDR3 is TGTGCCAGCAGCTTCGGCGCGGGGATCACAGATACGCAGTATTTT. Its translation is CASSFGAGITDTQYF.

The chain joins TRBV27 to TRBJ2-2; D unclear. The germline gives CDR1 MNHEY, CDR2 SMNVEV (reference sequence). The CDR3 has 13 residues. V was cut by 2 bases and J by 4 bases, with 5 bases left in between. This CDR3 is CASSLTPTGELFF. In nucleotides, the CDR3 is TGTGCCAGCAGTTTAACACCCACCGGGGAGCTGTTTTTT.

V gene TRBV19 combines with J gene TRBJ2-2; TRBD1 might be the D (8 bases). V lost 4 bases to trimming and J lost 6 bases, with 27 bases between them. The CDR3 has 19 amino acids. The germline V gene has CDR1 LNHDA and CDR2 SQIVND (reference sequence). This chain's CDR3 is CASSTRDRLLAGAPGELFF. Written as DNA, the CDR3 is TGTGCCAGTAGTACTCGGGACAGGCTGTTGGCGGGAGCTCCCGGGGAGCTGTTTTTT. The variable domain in full, completed from reference TRBV19 and TRBJ2-2, reads DGGITQSPKYLFRKEGQNVTLSCEQNLNHDAMYWYRQDPGQGLRLIYYSQIVNDFQKGDIAEGYSVSREKKESFPLTVTSAQKNPTAFYLCASSTRDRLLAGAPGELFFGEGSRLTVL.